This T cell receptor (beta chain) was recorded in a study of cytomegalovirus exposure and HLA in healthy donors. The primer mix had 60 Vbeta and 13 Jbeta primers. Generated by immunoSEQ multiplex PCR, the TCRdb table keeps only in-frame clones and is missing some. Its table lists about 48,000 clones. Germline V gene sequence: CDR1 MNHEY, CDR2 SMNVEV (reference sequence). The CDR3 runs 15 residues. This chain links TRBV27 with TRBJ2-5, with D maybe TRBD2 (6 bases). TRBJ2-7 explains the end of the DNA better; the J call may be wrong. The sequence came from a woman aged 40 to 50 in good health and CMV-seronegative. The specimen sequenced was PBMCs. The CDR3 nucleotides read TGTGCCAGCAGTACCCGTCAGCGGGCACCCTACGAGCAGTACTTC. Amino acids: CASSTRQRAPYEQYF.